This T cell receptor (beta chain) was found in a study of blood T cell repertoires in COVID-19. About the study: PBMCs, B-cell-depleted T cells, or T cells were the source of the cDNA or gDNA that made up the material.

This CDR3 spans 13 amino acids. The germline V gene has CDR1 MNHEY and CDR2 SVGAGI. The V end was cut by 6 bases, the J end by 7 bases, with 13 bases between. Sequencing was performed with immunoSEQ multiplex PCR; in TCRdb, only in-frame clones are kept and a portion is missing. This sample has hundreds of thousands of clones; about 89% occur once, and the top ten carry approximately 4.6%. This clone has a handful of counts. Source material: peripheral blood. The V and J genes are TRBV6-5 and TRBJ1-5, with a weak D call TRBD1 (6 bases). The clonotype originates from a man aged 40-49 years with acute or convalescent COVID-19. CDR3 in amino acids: CASSPPGGQPQHF. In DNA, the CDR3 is TGTGCCAGCAGCCCCCCGGGGGGCCAGCCCCAGCATTTT.